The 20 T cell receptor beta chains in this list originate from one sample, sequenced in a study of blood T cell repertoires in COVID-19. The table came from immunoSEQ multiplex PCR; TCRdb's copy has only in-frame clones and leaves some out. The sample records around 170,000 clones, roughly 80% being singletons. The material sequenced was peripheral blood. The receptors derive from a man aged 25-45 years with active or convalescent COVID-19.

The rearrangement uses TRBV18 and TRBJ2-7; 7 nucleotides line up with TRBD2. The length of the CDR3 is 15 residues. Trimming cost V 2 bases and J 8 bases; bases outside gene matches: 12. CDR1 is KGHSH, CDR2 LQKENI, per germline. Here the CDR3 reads CASSPGTTSSLKQYV. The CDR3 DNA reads TGTGCCAGCTCACCAGGGACGACTAGCTCTCTCAAGCAGTACGTC.

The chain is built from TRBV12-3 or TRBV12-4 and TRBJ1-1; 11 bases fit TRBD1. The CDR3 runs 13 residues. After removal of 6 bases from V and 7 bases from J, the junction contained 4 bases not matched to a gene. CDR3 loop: CASRPGQGVEAFF. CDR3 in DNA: TGTGCCAGCAGGCCGGGACAGGGGGTTGAAGCTTTCTTT.

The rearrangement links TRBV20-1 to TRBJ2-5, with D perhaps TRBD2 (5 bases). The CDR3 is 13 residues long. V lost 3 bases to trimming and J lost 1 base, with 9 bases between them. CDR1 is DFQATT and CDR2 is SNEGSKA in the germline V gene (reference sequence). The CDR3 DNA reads TGCAGTGCTAGTCGGGGAGCCCAAGAGACCCAGTACTTC. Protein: CSASRGAQETQYF.

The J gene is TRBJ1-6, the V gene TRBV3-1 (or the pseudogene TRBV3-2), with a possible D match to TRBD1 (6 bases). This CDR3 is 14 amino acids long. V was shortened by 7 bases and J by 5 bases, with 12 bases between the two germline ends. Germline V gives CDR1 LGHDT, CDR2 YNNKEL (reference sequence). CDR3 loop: CASKGGQNNSPLHF. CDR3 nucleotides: TGTGCCAGCAAGGGGGGGCAGAATAATTCACCCCTCCACTTT.

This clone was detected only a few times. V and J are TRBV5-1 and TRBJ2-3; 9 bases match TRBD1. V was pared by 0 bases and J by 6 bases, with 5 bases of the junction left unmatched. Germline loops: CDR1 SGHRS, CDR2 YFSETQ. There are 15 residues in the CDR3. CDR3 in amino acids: CASSLATGGKDTQYF. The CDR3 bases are TGCGCCAGCAGCTTGGCCACAGGGGGCAAGGATACGCAGTATTTT.

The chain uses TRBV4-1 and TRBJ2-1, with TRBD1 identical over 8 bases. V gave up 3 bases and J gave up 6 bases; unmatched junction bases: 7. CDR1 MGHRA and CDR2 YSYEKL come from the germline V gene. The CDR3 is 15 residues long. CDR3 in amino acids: CASSQLDRAFNEQFF. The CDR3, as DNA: TGCGCCAGCAGCCAGTTGGACAGGGCATTCAATGAGCAGTTCTTC.

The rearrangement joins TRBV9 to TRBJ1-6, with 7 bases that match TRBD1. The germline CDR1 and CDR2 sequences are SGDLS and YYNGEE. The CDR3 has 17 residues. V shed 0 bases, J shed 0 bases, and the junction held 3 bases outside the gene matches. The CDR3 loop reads CASSVGGQSSYNSPLHF. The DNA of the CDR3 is TGTGCCAGCAGCGTAGGGGGACAGAGCTCCTATAATTCACCCCTCCACTTT.

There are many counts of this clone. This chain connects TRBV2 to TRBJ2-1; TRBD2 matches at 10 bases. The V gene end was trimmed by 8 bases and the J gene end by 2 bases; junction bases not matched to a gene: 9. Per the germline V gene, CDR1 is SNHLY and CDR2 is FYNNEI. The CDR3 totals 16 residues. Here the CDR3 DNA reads TGTGCCAGCGGTAAAACTAGCGGGAATACCTACAATGAGCAGTTCTTC. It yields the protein CASGKTSGNTYNEQFF.

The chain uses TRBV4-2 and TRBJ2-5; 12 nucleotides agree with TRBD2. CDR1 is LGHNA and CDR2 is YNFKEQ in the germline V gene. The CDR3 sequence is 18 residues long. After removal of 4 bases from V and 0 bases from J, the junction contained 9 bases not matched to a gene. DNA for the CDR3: TGTGCCAGCAGCCCCGGGCGACTAGCGGGAGTGAACCAAGAGACCCAGTACTTC. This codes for CASSPGRLAGVNQETQYF.

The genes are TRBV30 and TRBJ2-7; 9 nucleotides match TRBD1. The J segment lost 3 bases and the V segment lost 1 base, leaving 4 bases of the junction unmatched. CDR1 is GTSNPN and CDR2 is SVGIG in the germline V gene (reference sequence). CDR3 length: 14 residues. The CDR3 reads CAWSGDRASYEQYF. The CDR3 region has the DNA TGTGCCTGGAGTGGGGACAGGGCAAGCTACGAGCAGTACTTC.

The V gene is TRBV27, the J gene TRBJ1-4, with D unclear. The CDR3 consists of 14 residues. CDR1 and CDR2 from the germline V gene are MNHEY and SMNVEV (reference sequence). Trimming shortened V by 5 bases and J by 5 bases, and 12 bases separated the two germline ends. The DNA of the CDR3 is TGTGCCAGCAGTCGACTGAAGGAGAATGAAAAACTGTTTTTT. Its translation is CASSRLKENEKLFF. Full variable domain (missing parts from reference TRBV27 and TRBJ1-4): EAQVTQNPRYLITVTGKKLTVTCSQNMNHEYMSWYRQDPGLGLRQIYYSMNVEVTDKGDVPEGYKVSRKEKRNFPLILESPSPNQTSLYFCASSRLKENEKLFFGSGTQLSVL.

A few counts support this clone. CDR3: CAISYDRVDIYEQYV. CDR3 sequence (DNA): TGTGCCATCAGTTATGACAGGGTCGACATATACGAGCAGTACGTC. J is TRBJ2-7 and V is TRBV10-3, with 7 bases lining up with TRBD1. This CDR3 has 15 amino acids. V lost 5 bases to trimming and J lost 4 bases; unmatched junction nucleotides: 11. Germline assignment: CDR1 ENHRY and CDR2 SYGVKD.

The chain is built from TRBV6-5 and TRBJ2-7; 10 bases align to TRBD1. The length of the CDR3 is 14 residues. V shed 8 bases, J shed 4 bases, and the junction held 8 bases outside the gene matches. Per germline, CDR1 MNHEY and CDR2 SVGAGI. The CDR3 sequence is CASRQGANWYEQYV. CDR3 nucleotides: TGTGCCAGCCGACAGGGGGCAAATTGGTACGAGCAGTACGTC.

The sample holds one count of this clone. The CDR3 here is CASSLAGVGTRRQETQYF. CDR3 DNA: TGTGCCAGCAGCTTAGCGGGAGTGGGGACTAGACGCCAAGAGACCCAGTACTTC. The rearrangement links TRBV7-6 to TRBJ2-5; 8 nucleotides line up with TRBD2. Germline values: CDR1 SGHVS, CDR2 FNYEAQ. This CDR3 region has 18 residues. Germline trimming cut 0 bases from V and 1 base from J; bases unmatched to any gene: 10.

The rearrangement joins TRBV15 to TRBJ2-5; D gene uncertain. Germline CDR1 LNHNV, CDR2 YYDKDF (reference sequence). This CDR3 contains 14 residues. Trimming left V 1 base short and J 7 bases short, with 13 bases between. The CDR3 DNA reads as TGTGCCACCAGCAGAGCTACCGCCCAGGCGACCCAGTACTTC. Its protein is CATSRATAQATQYF.

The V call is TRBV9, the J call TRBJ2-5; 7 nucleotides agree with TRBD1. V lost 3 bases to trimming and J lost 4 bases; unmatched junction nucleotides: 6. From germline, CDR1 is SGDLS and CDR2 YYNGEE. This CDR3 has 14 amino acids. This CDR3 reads CASSDRTGVETQYF. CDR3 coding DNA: TGTGCCAGCAGCGACAGAACAGGGGTAGAGACCCAGTACTTC.

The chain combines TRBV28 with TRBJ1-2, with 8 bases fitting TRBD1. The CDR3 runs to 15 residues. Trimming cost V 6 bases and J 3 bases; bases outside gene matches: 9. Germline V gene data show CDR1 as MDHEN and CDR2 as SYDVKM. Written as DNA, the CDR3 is TGTGCCAGCAGGGCCTCGGACAGGGTCGACTATGGCTACACCTTC. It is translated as CASRASDRVDYGYTF.

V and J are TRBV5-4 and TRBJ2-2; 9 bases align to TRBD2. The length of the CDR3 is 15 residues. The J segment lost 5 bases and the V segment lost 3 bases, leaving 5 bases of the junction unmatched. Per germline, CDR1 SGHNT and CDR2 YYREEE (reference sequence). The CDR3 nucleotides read TGTGCCAGCAGCTCCCCGGGACTAGCAACCGGGGAGCTGTTTTTT. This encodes CASSSPGLATGELFF.

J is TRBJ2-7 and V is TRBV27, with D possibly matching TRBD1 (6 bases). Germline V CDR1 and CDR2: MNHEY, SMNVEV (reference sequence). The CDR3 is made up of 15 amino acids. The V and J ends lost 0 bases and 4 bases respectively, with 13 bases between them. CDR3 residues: CASSLSGTSLYEQYF. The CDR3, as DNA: TGTGCCAGCAGTTTATCAGGGACATCGCTTTACGAGCAGTACTTC.

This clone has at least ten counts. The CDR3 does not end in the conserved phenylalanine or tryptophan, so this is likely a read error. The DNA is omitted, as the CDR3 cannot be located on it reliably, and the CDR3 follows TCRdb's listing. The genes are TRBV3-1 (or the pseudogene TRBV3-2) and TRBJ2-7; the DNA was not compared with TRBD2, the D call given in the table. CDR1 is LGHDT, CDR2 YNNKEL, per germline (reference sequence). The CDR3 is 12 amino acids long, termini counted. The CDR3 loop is CASSHPSGRVNL.